The 19 T cell receptor beta chains in this list originate from one sample, sequenced in a study of blood T cell repertoires in COVID-19. Here immunoSEQ multiplex PCR was the method, and the copy in TCRdb shows in-frame clones only, minus some. The profile shows 150,000 or so clones, roughly 87% of them singletons. The sequencing input was PBMCs or T cells enriched from blood (not recorded which). These receptors were obtained from a human donor with acute COVID-19. The donor label of this sample is uncertain.

The chain has TRBV10-3 and TRBJ2-5; 10 nucleotides align to TRBD1. This CDR3 region has 14 residues. Per the germline V gene, CDR1 is ENHRY and CDR2 is SYGVKD. The V segment lost 6 bases and the J segment 3 bases; nucleotides outside the gene matches: 4. CDR3 in amino acids: CAISPGQGKETQYF. As DNA, the CDR3 is TGTGCCATCAGCCCGGGACAGGGGAAAGAGACCCAGTACTTC.

The DNA for the CDR3 is TGTGCCACCAGTGATTTGTCCTCTAGGGGCCCAACTAATGAAAAACTGTTTTTT. Translation gives CATSDLSSRGPTNEKLFF. V usage is TRBV24-1 and J usage is TRBJ1-4, with a tentative D call TRBD1 (5 bases). The CDR3 loop spans 18 amino acids. Germline CDR1 reads KGHDR; CDR2 reads SFDVKD. V lost 0 bases and J lost 0, with 13 bases in between.

V usage is TRBV2 and J usage is TRBJ1-1; no reliable D call. V lost 6 bases to trimming and J lost 1 base, with 12 bases between them. Looked up from germline, CDR1 is SNHLY and CDR2 is FYNNEI. The CDR3 consists of 14 residues. The CDR3 bases are TGTGCCAGCAGGCTTCAATCGGGGAACACTGAAGCTTTCTTT. It encodes CASRLQSGNTEAFF.

The genes are TRBV19 and TRBJ1-1; D is unresolved. CDR1 and CDR2 from the germline V gene are LNHDA and SQIVND (reference sequence). Trimming shortened V by 5 bases and J by 2 bases, and 15 bases separated the two germline ends. This CDR3 is built from 15 residues. CDR3 sequence reads: CASSPYDDTNTEAFF. CDR3 sequence (DNA): TGTGCCAGTAGTCCCTACGATGACACTAACACTGAAGCTTTCTTT.

In this sample, this clone turned up once. The rearrangement joins TRBV6-5 to TRBJ1-2; perhaps TRBD1 as D (6 bases). CDR3 length: 13 amino acids. Germline V lookup: CDR1 MNHEY, CDR2 SVGAGI. V was clipped by 2 bases and J by 7 bases, with 11 bases between them. The CDR3: CASSYTTGGGYTF. Written as DNA, the CDR3 is TGTGCCAGCAGTTACACGACAGGAGGTGGCTACACCTTC.

The CDR3 protein is CASSIGVGAYEQYF. Here the CDR3 DNA reads TGTGCCAGTAGTATCGGGGTTGGGGCCTACGAGCAGTACTTC. This chain joins TRBV19 and TRBJ2-7; TRBD2 is a possible D gene (5 bases). Germline V CDR1 and CDR2: LNHDA, SQIVND (reference sequence). V gave up 3 bases and J gave up 2 bases, with 11 bases separating them. This CDR3 has 14 amino acids.

This clone was detected only once. CDR3: CASSQDRTGQETQYF. The CDR3 region has the DNA TGCGCCAGCAGCCAAGATAGGACAGGGCAAGAGACCCAGTACTTC. V gene TRBV4-3 combines with J gene TRBJ2-5; 8 bases fit TRBD1. This CDR3 comprises 15 residues. The V gene end was trimmed by 0 bases and the J gene end by 2 bases; junction bases not matched to a gene: 2. Germline V gives CDR1 LGHNA, CDR2 YSLEER.

The CDR3 region is CASSTTAQGVRGYTF. CDR3 sequence (DNA): TGTGCCAGCAGTACAACCGCACAGGGGGTAAGGGGCTACACCTTC. The chain employs TRBV28 and TRBJ1-2; 8 bases align to TRBD1. The CDR3 covers 15 residues. V lost 5 bases and J lost 8; bases outside the gene matches: 13. From germline, CDR1 is MDHEN and CDR2 SYDVKM.

As regards this clone: The sample carries other DNA sequences with the same CDR3. J is TRBJ2-7 and V is TRBV7-9, with TRBD2 matching over 10 bases. V dropped 2 bases and J dropped 0; count of bases not matched to a gene: 1. This CDR3 is built from 15 residues. CDR1 SEHNR and CDR2 FQNEAQ come from the germline V gene (reference sequence). For the CDR3, the DNA is TGTGCCAGCAGCTTAAGCGGGGGGGCCTCCTACGAGCAGTACTTC. It encodes CASSLSGGASYEQYF.

The chain employs TRBV9 and TRBJ2-3; weak D call: TRBD1 (5 bases). The V end lost 0 bases, the J end lost 1 base, and 9 bases lay between the germline ends. This CDR3 comprises 15 residues. Per the germline V gene, CDR1 is SGDLS and CDR2 is YYNGEE. CDR3 residues: CASSVEGDRTDTQYF. The CDR3 region has the DNA TGTGCCAGCAGCGTAGAAGGGGATCGCACAGATACGCAGTATTTT.

V is TRBV5-3 and J is TRBJ2-2, with D possibly matching TRBD1 (6 bases). TRBV5-3 is an ORF, and what it does is uncertain. V lost 0 bases and J lost 1, with 7 bases in between. The CDR3 covers 15 residues. The CDR3 DNA is TGTGCCAGAAGCTTGGGACAGGAGAACACCGGGGAGCTGTTTTTT. Protein sequence: CARSLGQENTGELFF.

The chain couples TRBV5-1 to TRBJ2-7; tentatively, D is TRBD2 (5 bases). The CDR3 sequence is 14 residues long. The germline gives CDR1 SGHRS, CDR2 YFSETQ. V shed 0 bases and J shed 2 bases, with 9 bases lying between them. This chain's CDR3 is CASSLASGTYEQYF. CDR3 coding DNA: TGCGCCAGCAGCTTGGCGTCGGGAACCTACGAGCAGTACTTC.

The V and J genes are TRBV5-6 and TRBJ2-7, with D maybe TRBD2 (5 bases). V was trimmed by 2 bases and J by 2 bases, leaving 8 bases between them. The germline V gene has CDR1 SGHDT and CDR2 YYEEEE. The CDR3 extends over 13 amino acids. CDR3 region: CASSFGVTYEQYF. For the CDR3, the DNA is TGTGCCAGCAGCTTCGGGGTTACCTACGAGCAGTACTTC.

The count of this clone is one. V is TRBV6-5 and J is TRBJ1-6; possible D gene TRBD1, 6 bases. The CDR3 extends over 15 amino acids. The V gene lost 6 bases and the J gene lost 3 bases, with 12 bases spanning the gap. Germline CDR1 reads MNHEY; CDR2 reads SVGAGI. The chain's CDR3 is CASSPGQHYNSPLHF. The CDR3 nucleotides read TGTGCCAGCAGCCCCGGACAGCACTATAATTCACCCCTCCACTTT.

The chain carries TRBV12-5 and TRBJ1-4, with 9 bases aligning to TRBD1. V was clipped by 6 bases and J by 5 bases; unmatched bases: 4. The germline CDR1 and CDR2 sequences are LGHNT and FRNRAP. The CDR3 runs to 14 residues. DNA for the CDR3: TGTGCTAGTGGCCCGGGACAGGGAAATGAAAAACTGTTTTTT. Amino acid sequence: CASGPGQGNEKLFF.

The chain joins TRBV18 to TRBJ1-4, with D possibly being TRBD1 (6 bases). Trimming removed 6 bases from V and 7 bases from J, with 12 bases in between. CDR1 and CDR2 (germline): KGHSH, LQKENI. CDR3 length equals 13 residues. Here the CDR3 DNA reads TGTGCCAGCTCCGGACAGCAAGTTGAAAAACTGTTTTTT. Protein: CASSGQQVEKLFF.

The chain has TRBV9 and TRBJ1-4, with D unresolved. V was clipped by 0 bases and J by 5 bases, with 11 bases between them. Germline loops: CDR1 SGDLS, CDR2 YYNGEE. The CDR3 spans 15 residues. CDR3 sequence: CASSVVEGENEKLFF. The CDR3 coding sequence is TGTGCCAGCAGCGTAGTTGAGGGTGAAAATGAAAAACTGTTTTTT. Using reference TRBV9 and TRBJ1-4 for the parts outside the CDR3, the full variable domain is DSGVTQTPKHLITATGQRVTLRCSPRSGDLSVYWYQQSLDQGLQFLIQYYNGEERAKGNILERFSAQQFPDLHSELNLSSLELGDSALYFCASSVVEGENEKLFFGSGTQLSVL.

This CDR3 is CASSLELYEQYF. In DNA form, the CDR3 reads TGTGCCAGCAGCTTAGAACTCTACGAGCAGTACTTC. The rearrangement uses TRBV7-9 and TRBJ2-7; no clear D. Trimming left V 1 base short and J 3 bases short, with 4 bases between. Germline V lookup: CDR1 SEHNR, CDR2 FQNEAQ (reference sequence). This CDR3 has 12 amino acids.

This rearrangement joins TRBV19 to TRBJ2-1, with TRBD1 matching 10 bases. V was clipped by 3 bases and J by 5 bases; unmatched bases: 10. Germline V lookup: CDR1 LNHDA, CDR2 SQIVND (reference sequence). This CDR3 has 17 amino acids. Here the CDR3 reads CASSMRTGGLVDNEQFF. In nucleotides, the CDR3 is TGTGCCAGTAGTATGAGGACAGGGGGACTCGTGGACAATGAGCAGTTCTTC. Supplemented by reference TRBV19 and TRBJ2-1, the full variable domain reads DGGITQSPKYLFRKEGQNVTLSCEQNLNHDAMYWYRQDPGQGLRLIYYSQIVNDFQKGDIAEGYSVSREKKESFPLTVTSAQKNPTAFYLCASSMRTGGLVDNEQFFGPGTRLTVL.